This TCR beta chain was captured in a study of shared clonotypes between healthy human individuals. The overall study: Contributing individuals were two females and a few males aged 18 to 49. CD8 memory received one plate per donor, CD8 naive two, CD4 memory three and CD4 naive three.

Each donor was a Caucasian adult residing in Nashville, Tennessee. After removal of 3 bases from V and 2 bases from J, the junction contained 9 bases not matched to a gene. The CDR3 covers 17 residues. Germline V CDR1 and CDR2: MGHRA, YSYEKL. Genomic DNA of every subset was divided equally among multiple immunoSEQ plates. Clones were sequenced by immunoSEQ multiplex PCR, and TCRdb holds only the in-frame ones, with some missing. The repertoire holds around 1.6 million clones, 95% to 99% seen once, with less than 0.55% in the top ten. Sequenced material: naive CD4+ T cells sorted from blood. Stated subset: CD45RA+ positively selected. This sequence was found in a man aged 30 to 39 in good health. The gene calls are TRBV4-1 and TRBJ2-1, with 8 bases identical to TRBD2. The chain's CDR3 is CASSQSSAGVPYNEQFF. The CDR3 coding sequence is TGCGCCAGCAGCCAGAGTTCAGCGGGAGTTCCCTACAATGAGCAGTTCTTC.